The next 31 T cell receptor beta chains were all read from a single sample in a study of cytomegalovirus exposure and HLA in healthy donors. Profiling relied on immunoSEQ multiplex PCR, and the TCRdb table lists in-frame clones only, not all of them. The repertoire has under 80,000 clones, around 94% of them found once; the top ten carry 3.3%. Material: PBMCs. The receptors derive from a woman younger than 30 in good health and CMV-seropositive.

V is TRBV5-5 and J is TRBJ2-5; 9 nucleotides align to TRBD1. There are 15 residues in the CDR3. Unmatched junction bases numbered 10, after V lost 6 bases and J lost 4 bases. Germline V CDR1 and CDR2: SGHKS, YYEKEE (reference sequence). In DNA form, the CDR3 reads TGTGCCAGCACCTCCGGGACAGGGACTGCAGAGACCCAGTACTTC. It translates to CASTSGTGTAETQYF.

J is TRBJ2-3 and V is TRBV5-4; TRBD2 is a possible D gene (5 bases). The V end was cut by 6 bases, the J end by 3 bases, with 11 bases between. Germline lookup yields CDR1 SGHNT and CDR2 YYREEE (reference sequence). The CDR3 covers 13 residues. DNA of the CDR3: TGTGCCAGCAACTTCCGGGGAACAGATACGCAGTATTTT. Protein: CASNFRGTDTQYF.

The chain employs TRBV2 and TRBJ1-1, with 7 bases that match TRBD1. Germline assignment: CDR1 SNHLY and CDR2 FYNNEI. Losses at the gene ends were 5 bases for V and 2 bases for J; bases not matched to a gene: 5. The CDR3 consists of 14 residues. CDR3 amino acids: CASSTGAPNTEAFF. CDR3 nucleotides: TGTGCCAGCAGTACAGGGGCACCTAACACTGAAGCTTTCTTT. Variable domain in full (rest from reference TRBV2 and TRBJ1-1): EPEVTQTPSHQVTQMGQEVILRCVPISNHLYFYWYRQILGQKVEFLVSFYNNEISEKSEIFDDQFSVERPDGSNFTLKIRSTKLEDSAMYFCASSTGAPNTEAFFGQGTRLTVV.

This chain joins TRBV6-5 and TRBJ1-1, with a tentative D call TRBD1 (5 bases). V gave up 10 bases and J gave up 0 bases, with 9 bases separating them. The CDR3 loop spans 12 amino acids. CDR1 is MNHEY, CDR2 SVGAGI, per germline. CDR3 DNA: TGTGCCACCACAGGCTTGAACACTGAAGCTTTCTTT. It codes for CATTGLNTEAFF.

The chain recombines TRBV5-1 with TRBJ2-7, with D unclear. CDR1 and CDR2 from the germline V gene are SGHRS and YFSETQ. V gave up 0 bases and J gave up 1 base, with 11 bases separating them. CDR3 length: 15 amino acids. CDR3 DNA: TGCGCCAGCAGCTTGGTAAAGAGCAAGTCCTACGAGCAGTACTTC. This codes for CASSLVKSKSYEQYF. The full variable domain, rest sourced from reference TRBV5-1 and TRBJ2-7, is KAGVTQTPRYLIKTRGQQVTLSCSPISGHRSVSWYQQTPGQGLQFLFEYFSETQRNKGNFPGRFSGRQFSNSRSEMNVSTLELGDSALYLCASSLVKSKSYEQYFGPGTRLTVT.

J is TRBJ2-1 and V is TRBV9, with 9 bases matching TRBD2. This CDR3 has 15 amino acids. From germline, CDR1 is SGDLS and CDR2 YYNGEE. The ends lost 4 bases at V and 10 bases at J; junction bases unmatched: 12. This chain's CDR3 is CASSSVGRGGGEQFF. The CDR3 DNA is TGTGCCAGCAGCTCTGTGGGGCGGGGGGGCGGAGAGCAGTTCTTC.

The CDR3 here is CASSLAPQTSGAYNEQFF. The DNA of the CDR3 is TGTGCCAGCAGCTTAGCCCCCCAGACTAGCGGAGCCTACAATGAGCAGTTCTTC. The J gene is TRBJ2-1, the V gene TRBV7-3; 9 bases line up with TRBD2. The CDR3 contains 18 residues. With V trimmed by 2 bases and J by 2 bases, 10 bases remained unmatched. CDR1 is SGHTA and CDR2 is FQGTGA in the germline V gene.

The chain is built from TRBV18 and TRBJ1-1; 7 nucleotides match TRBD1. The CDR3 contains 15 residues. Trimming at V came to 6 bases and at J to 7 bases, leaving 14 bases not matched to a gene. In germline, CDR1 is KGHSH, CDR2 LQKENI. In DNA, the CDR3 is TGTGCCAGCTCTCGGGACAGCCCCCGGGAGGGTGAAGCTTTCTTT. Residues: CASSRDSPREGEAFF.

This clone appeared once. The rearrangement uses TRBV6-5 and TRBJ1-2; no clear D. The V gene lost 0 bases and the J gene lost 2 bases, with 4 bases spanning the gap. The CDR3 sequence is 13 residues long. Looked up from germline, CDR1 is MNHEY and CDR2 is SVGAGI. The CDR3 spells CASSYSQNYGYTF. CDR3 DNA sequence: TGTGCCAGCAGTTACTCACAGAACTATGGCTACACCTTC.

The V and J genes are TRBV19 and TRBJ2-1; 13 bases map to TRBD2. V lost 3 bases to trimming and J lost 5 bases; unmatched junction nucleotides: 7. The CDR3 is 17 residues long. The germline V gene encodes CDR1 LNHDA and CDR2 SQIVND (reference sequence). In DNA form, the CDR3 reads TGTGCCAGTAGTATCATCCTACTAGCGGGGGGGCACAATGAGCAGTTCTTC. Protein product: CASSIILLAGGHNEQFF.

This chain connects TRBV7-2 to TRBJ1-5; D remains unclear. CDR3 length: 16 residues. Trimming pared 2 bases from V and 3 bases from J, leaving 14 bases between. CDR1 SGHTA and CDR2 FQGNSA come from the germline V gene. CDR3 protein: CASSLRGSPNNQPQHF. The CDR3 DNA reads TGTGCCAGCAGCTTAAGAGGGAGTCCTAACAATCAGCCCCAGCATTTT.

The chain joins TRBV7-2 to TRBJ2-1; a weak D match, TRBD2 (7 bases). CDR3 length: 16 amino acids. V dropped 0 bases and J dropped 0 bases, with 9 bases sitting between them. In germline, CDR1 is SGHTA, CDR2 FQGNSA. The CDR3 loop reads CASSLAGGGSYNEQFF. The CDR3 DNA sequence: TGTGCCAGCAGCTTAGCGGGAGGGGGCTCCTACAATGAGCAGTTCTTC.

The chain uses TRBV27 and TRBJ2-2; 8 bases fit TRBD2. J gave up 6 bases and V 3 bases, and 6 bases lay outside the gene matches. CDR1 is MNHEY and CDR2 is SMNVEV in the germline V gene (reference sequence). The CDR3 sequence is 15 residues long. CDR3 residues: CASSFFGGAAGELFF. CDR3 DNA sequence: TGTGCCAGCAGTTTCTTCGGGGGGGCCGCCGGGGAGCTGTTTTTT.

The chain combines TRBV11-2 with TRBJ2-7; TRBD1 matches 9 bases. The germline V gene encodes CDR1 SGHAT and CDR2 FQNNGV. Germline trimming cut 5 bases from V and 2 bases from J; bases unmatched to any gene: 10. The CDR3 has 16 residues. In DNA, the CDR3 is TGTGCCAGCAGCCCCCTCGGCGGGACAGGGCCCTACGAGCAGTACTTC. Its protein product is CASSPLGGTGPYEQYF.

This clone came up once. The J gene is TRBJ1-1, the V gene TRBV7-2; D is unresolved. The CDR3 runs to 14 residues. In germline, CDR1 is SGHTA, CDR2 FQGNSA. Between the trimmed V and J ends, which lost 2 bases and 0 bases, there was a span of 7 bases. CDR3 nucleotides: TGTGCCAGCAGCTTACACGGGATGAACACTGAAGCTTTCTTT. Translated, it gives CASSLHGMNTEAFF.

The chain couples TRBV10-3 to TRBJ2-3; TRBD2 agrees at 9 bases. CDR3 size: 16 residues. Losses at the gene ends were 5 bases for V and 3 bases for J; bases not matched to a gene: 9. From germline, CDR1 is ENHRY and CDR2 SYGVKD. The chain's CDR3 is CAISSKLAGGTDTQYF. As DNA, the CDR3 is TGTGCCATCAGTTCTAAACTAGCGGGTGGGACAGATACGCAGTATTTT.

V is TRBV5-6 and J is TRBJ1-1; a possible D gene is TRBD1 (6 bases). The CDR3 loop spans 14 amino acids. The germline gives CDR1 SGHDT, CDR2 YYEEEE. The ends were cut back, 4 bases at V and 3 bases at J, with 13 bases in the middle. CDR3 in DNA: TGTGCCAGCAGCCCAATAACAGGGCACACTGAAGCTTTCTTT. This translates into CASSPITGHTEAFF. Looking up the rest from reference TRBV5-6 and TRBJ1-1 gives the full variable domain: DAGVTQSPTHLIKTRGQQVTLRCSPKSGHDTVSWYQQALGQGPQFIFQYYEEEERQRGNFPDRFSGHQFPNYSSELNVNALLLGDSALYLCASSPITGHTEAFFGQGTRLTVV.

V is TRBV18 and J is TRBJ2-3, with D perhaps TRBD2 (6 bases). This CDR3 has 17 residues. In germline, CDR1 is KGHSH, CDR2 LQKENI. Trimming removed 3 bases from V and 2 bases from J, with 18 bases in between. CDR3 bases: TGTGCCAGCTCACCCATCAGTGGGGAGGCCTACACAGATACGCAGTATTTT. The encoded protein is CASSPISGEAYTDTQYF.

V usage is TRBV7-2 and J usage is TRBJ2-7, with TRBD1 matching over 8 bases. Germline V lookup: CDR1 SGHTA, CDR2 FQGNSA. This CDR3 has 15 amino acids. V shed 3 bases and J 7 bases; nucleotides not matched to a gene: 11. The CDR3 region has the DNA TGTGCCAGCAGCTTGGAGGGACAGGTTCTAAGAGAGCAGTACTTC. Amino acids: CASSLEGQVLREQYF.

The chain employs TRBV9 and TRBJ2-1, with 9 bases lining up with TRBD1. CDR1 and CDR2 from the germline V gene are SGDLS and YYNGEE. The CDR3 is made up of 18 amino acids. Trimming cost V 6 bases and J 4 bases; bases outside gene matches: 17. The CDR3 coding sequence is TGTGCCAGCAACCCCGGGACAGGGTTGAGTGTGCTGTACAATGAGCAGTTCTTC. Its protein is CASNPGTGLSVLYNEQFF.

V is TRBV5-5 and J is TRBJ2-2; D gene uncertain. The length of the CDR3 is 12 residues. V was pared by 1 base and J by 6 bases, with 4 bases between. Germline lookup yields CDR1 SGHKS and CDR2 YYEKEE (reference sequence). CDR3 bases: TGTGCCAGCAGCTTGATCTCCGGGGAGCTGTTTTTT. Protein sequence: CASSLISGELFF.

The V gene is TRBV4-2, the J gene TRBJ2-2, with D maybe TRBD1 (5 bases). CDR1 and CDR2 (germline): LGHNA, YNFKEQ. CDR3 size: 14 residues. V lost 7 bases to trimming and J lost 0 bases, with 9 bases between them. The CDR3 spells CASTGPTNTGELFF. The DNA for the CDR3 is TGTGCCAGCACAGGGCCGACGAACACCGGGGAGCTGTTTTTT.

The gene calls are TRBV27 and TRBJ1-5, with D unclear. Germline V gives CDR1 MNHEY, CDR2 SMNVEV (reference sequence). The CDR3 runs to 13 residues. V gave up 4 bases and J gave up 4 bases, with 8 bases separating them. Here the CDR3 DNA reads TGTGCCAGCAGTTATTCGGGAAATCAGCCCCAGCATTTT. It codes for CASSYSGNQPQHF.

CDR3 DNA: TGCAGCGTACAGAACACTGAAGCTTTCTTT. This gives the protein CSVQNTEAFF. This chain uses TRBV29-1 with TRBJ1-1; no definite D call. Trimming cost V 6 bases and J 1 base, with 3 bases left between them. This CDR3 is built from 10 residues. The germline V gene encodes CDR1 SQVTM and CDR2 ANQGSEA. The full variable domain, completed using reference TRBV29-1 and TRBJ1-1, is SAVISQKPSRDICQRGTSLTIQCQVDSQVTMMFWYRQQPGQSLTLIATANQGSEATYESGFVIDKFPISRPNLTFSTLTVSNMSPEDSSIYLCSVQNTEAFFGQGTRLTVV.

V and J are TRBV7-6 and TRBJ1-2, with D perhaps TRBD1 (6 bases). This CDR3 is built from 12 residues. V was shortened by 4 bases and J by 4 bases, with 7 bases between the two germline ends. The germline V gene has CDR1 SGHVS and CDR2 FNYEAQ. CDR3 loop: CASSSDSYGYTF. The CDR3 DNA is TGTGCCAGCAGCTCGGACAGCTATGGCTACACCTTC.

This clone has a single count. The chain combines TRBV30 with TRBJ1-2, with D hard to call. The CDR3 spans 15 residues. The germline V gene encodes CDR1 GTSNPN and CDR2 SVGIG (reference sequence). Trimming stripped 0 bases from V and 6 bases from J, with 17 bases between. The CDR3 is CAWSVDEPTFNGYTF. In nucleotides, the CDR3 is TGTGCCTGGAGTGTAGATGAGCCAACTTTTAATGGCTACACCTTC.

This chain links TRBV18 with TRBJ2-6, with 7 bases lining up with TRBD1. Germline assignment: CDR1 KGHSH and CDR2 LQKENI. There are 15 residues in the CDR3. Trimming removed 5 bases from V and 2 bases from J; junction bases left unmatched: 3. CDR3 DNA sequence: TGTGCCAGCTCAAACGACAGGGCTGGGGCCAACGTCCTGACTTTC. Translating it yields CASSNDRAGANVLTF.

This chain uses TRBV29-1 with TRBJ2-5, with no clear D. V was clipped by 0 bases and J by 1 base, with 12 bases between them. This CDR3 spans 15 amino acids. Per germline, CDR1 SQVTM and CDR2 ANQGSEA. CDR3 in amino acids: CSVEDRVQLQETQYF. The CDR3 nucleotides are TGCAGCGTTGAAGATCGGGTACAACTCCAAGAGACCCAGTACTTC.

CDR3 region: CANAPIVVPHEQYF. The CDR3 DNA reads as TGTGCCAACGCGCCTATAGTGGTCCCCCACGAGCAGTACTTC. The rearrangement links TRBV9 to TRBJ2-5; D is unresolved. The tail of the sequence fits TRBJ2-7 better, so the J call may be wrong. The germline CDR1 and CDR2 sequences are SGDLS and YYNGEE. There are 14 residues in the CDR3.

This clone was counted a single time. The chain recombines TRBV29-1 with TRBJ1-1, with D possibly matching TRBD1 (5 bases). The length of the CDR3 is 13 residues. Germline values: CDR1 SQVTM, CDR2 ANQGSEA. V lost 7 bases and J 1 base, leaving 13 bases between the germline ends. CDR3 nucleotide sequence: TGCAGCGCGGAGGAGGGGACGAACACTGAAGCTTTCTTT. It translates to CSAEEGTNTEAFF. Using reference TRBV29-1 and TRBJ1-1 for the parts outside the CDR3, the full variable domain is SAVISQKPSRDICQRGTSLTIQCQVDSQVTMMFWYRQQPGQSLTLIATANQGSEATYESGFVIDKFPISRPNLTFSTLTVSNMSPEDSSIYLCSAEEGTNTEAFFGQGTRLTVV.

The CDR3 reads CASSPRMEGATGELFF. CDR3 nucleotide sequence: TGTGCCAGCTCACCACGTATGGAGGGGGCTACCGGGGAGCTGTTTTTT. V usage is TRBV18 and J usage is TRBJ2-2; D perhaps matches TRBD1 (7 bases). This CDR3 region has 16 residues. Per germline, CDR1 KGHSH and CDR2 LQKENI. Trimming left V 1 base short and J 5 bases short, with 14 bases between.